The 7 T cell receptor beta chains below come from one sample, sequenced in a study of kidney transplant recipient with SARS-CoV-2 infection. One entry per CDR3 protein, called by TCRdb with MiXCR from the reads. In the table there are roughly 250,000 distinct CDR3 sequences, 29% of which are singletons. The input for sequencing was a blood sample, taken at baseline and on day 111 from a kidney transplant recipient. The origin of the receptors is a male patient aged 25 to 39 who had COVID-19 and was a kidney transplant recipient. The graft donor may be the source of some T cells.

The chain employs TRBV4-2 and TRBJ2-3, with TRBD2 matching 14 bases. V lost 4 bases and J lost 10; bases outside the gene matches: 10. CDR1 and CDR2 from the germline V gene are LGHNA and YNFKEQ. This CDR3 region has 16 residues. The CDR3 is CASSPGLAGAGAAQYF. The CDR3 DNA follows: TGTGCCAGCAGCCCGGGACTAGCGGGGGCGGGGGCTGCGCAGTATTTT.

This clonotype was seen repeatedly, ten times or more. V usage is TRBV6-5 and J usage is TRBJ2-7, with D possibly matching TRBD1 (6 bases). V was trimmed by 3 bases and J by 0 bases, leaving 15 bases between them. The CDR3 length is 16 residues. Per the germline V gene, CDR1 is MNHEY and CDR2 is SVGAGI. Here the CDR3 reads CASSYLIQDSSYEQYF. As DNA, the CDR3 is TGTGCCAGCAGTTATTTAATTCAGGACAGCTCCTACGAGCAGTACTTC.

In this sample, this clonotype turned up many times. CDR3 region: CTSSEQGLCTKWANVLTF. For the CDR3, the DNA is TGCACCAGCAGTGAACAGGGTTTGTGCACAAAGTGGGCCAACGTCCTGACTTTC. The chain employs TRBV1 and TRBJ2-6; no check of the table's D call, TRBD1, against the DNA was made. TRBV1 is recorded as a pseudogene. The CDR3 is made up of 18 amino acids.

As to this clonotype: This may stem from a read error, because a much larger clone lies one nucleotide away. CDR3 in DNA: TGTGCCAGCTTGAGGGGGTCTTCACCCCTCCGCTTT. It translates to CASLRGSSPLRF. This rearrangement joins TRBV6-5 to TRBJ1-6; possible D gene TRBD1, 6 bases. CDR1 MNHEY and CDR2 SVGAGI come from the germline V gene. This CDR3 spans 12 amino acids.

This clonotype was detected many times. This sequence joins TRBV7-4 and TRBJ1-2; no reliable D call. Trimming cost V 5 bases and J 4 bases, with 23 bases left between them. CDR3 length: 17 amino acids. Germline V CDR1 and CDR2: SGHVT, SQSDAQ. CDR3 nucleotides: TGTGCCAGCAGCCACTACTTTTCAGCTCGAAAGACCTATGGCTACACCTTC. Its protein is CASSHYFSARKTYGYTF. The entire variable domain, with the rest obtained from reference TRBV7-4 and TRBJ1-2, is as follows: GAGVSQSPRYKVAKRGRDVALRCDSISGHVTLYWYRQTLGQGSEVLTYSQSDAQRDKSGRPSGRFSAERPERSVSTLKIQRTEQGDSAVYLCASSHYFSARKTYGYTFGSGTRLTVV.

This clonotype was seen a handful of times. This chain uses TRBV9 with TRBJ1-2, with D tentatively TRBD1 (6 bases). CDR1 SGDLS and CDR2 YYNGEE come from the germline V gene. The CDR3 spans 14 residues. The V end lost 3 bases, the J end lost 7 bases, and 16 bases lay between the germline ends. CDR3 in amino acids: CASSANTGKAGYTF. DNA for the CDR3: TGTGCCAGCAGCGCTAATACAGGGAAGGCTGGCTACACCTTC.

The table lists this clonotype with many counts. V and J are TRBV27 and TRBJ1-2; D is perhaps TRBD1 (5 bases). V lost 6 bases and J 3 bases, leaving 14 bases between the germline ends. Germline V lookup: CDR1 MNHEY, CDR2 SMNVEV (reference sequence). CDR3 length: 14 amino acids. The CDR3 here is CASSRNRDDYGYTF. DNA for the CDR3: TGTGCCAGCAGCCGTAACCGGGACGACTATGGCTACACCTTC.